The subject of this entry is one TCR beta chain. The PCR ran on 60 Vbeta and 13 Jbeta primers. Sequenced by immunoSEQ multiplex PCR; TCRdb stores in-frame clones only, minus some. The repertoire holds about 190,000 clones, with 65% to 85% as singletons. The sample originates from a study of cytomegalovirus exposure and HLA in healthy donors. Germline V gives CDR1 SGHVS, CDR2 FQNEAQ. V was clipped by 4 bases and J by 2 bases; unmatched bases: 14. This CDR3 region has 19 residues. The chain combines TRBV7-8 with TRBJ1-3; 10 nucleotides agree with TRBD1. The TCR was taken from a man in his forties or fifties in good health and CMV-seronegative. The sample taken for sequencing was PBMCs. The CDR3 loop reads CASSSPGTGDPFPGNTIYF. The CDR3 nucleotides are TGTGCCAGCAGCTCCCCGGGGACAGGGGACCCCTTCCCTGGAAACACCATATATTTT.